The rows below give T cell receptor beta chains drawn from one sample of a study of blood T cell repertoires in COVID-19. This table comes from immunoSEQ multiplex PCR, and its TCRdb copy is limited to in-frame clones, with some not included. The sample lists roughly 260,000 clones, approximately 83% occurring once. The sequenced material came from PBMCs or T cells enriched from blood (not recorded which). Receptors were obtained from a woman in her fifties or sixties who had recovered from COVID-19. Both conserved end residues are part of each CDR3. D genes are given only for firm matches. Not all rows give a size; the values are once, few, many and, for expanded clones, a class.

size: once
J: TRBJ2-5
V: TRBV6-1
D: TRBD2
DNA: TGTGCCAGCAGTGAACGCGTACAGGGACTAGGAGGAGAGACCCAGTACTTC
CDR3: CASSERVQGLGGETQYF

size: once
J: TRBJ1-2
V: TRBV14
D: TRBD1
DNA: TGTGCCAGCAGCCAAGTCCCTGGACAGGGGGCAAGTGGCTACACCTTC
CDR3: CASSQVPGQGASGYTF

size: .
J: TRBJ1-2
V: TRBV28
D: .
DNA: TGTGCCAGCAGTTTAGGGTCAGGCTTTGGCTACACCTTC
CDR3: CASSLGSGFGYTF

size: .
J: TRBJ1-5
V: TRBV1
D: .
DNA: TGCACCAGCAGCCAAGAATTTAGGGGACAGGATCAGCCCCAGCATTTT
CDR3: CTSSQEFRGQDQPQHF

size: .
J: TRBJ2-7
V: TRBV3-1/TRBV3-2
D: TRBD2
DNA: TGTGCCAGCAGCCAAGCGCTAGCGGGCCCCTACGAGCAGTACTTC
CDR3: CASSQALAGPYEQYF

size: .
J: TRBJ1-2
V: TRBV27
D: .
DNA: TGTGCCAGCGGCCAGGGTGGAGGCTACACCTTC
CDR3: CASGQGGGYTF

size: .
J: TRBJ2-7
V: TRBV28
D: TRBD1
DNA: TGTGCCAGCAGGACAGGGGGAAAATACGAGCAGTACTTC
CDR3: CASRTGGKYEQYF

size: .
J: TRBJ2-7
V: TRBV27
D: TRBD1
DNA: TGTGCCAGCAGTTTTAAAGGTTTTTCGGTACAGGGGGTTTTTGTTAAGCAGTACTTC
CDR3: CASSFKGFSVQGVFVKQYF

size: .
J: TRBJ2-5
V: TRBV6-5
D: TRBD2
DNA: TGTGCCAGCAGCTCGGGACTAGCGGGAGGGGAGACCCAGTACTTC
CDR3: CASSSGLAGGETQYF

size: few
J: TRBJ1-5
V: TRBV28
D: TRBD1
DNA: TGTGCCAGCAGTTTATCGACAGGGGTCAGCAATCAGCCCCAGCATTTT
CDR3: CASSLSTGVSNQPQHF

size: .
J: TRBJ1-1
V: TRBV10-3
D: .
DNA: TGTGCCATCAGTGAGCTACTGACAGTTGAAGCTTTCTTT
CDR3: CAISELLTVEAFF

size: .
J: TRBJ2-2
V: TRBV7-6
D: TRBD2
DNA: TGTGCCAGCAGCCGAACGGGACTACTAAACACCGGGGAGCTGTTTTTT
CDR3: CASSRTGLLNTGELFF

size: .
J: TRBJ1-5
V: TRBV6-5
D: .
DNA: TGTGCCAGTAGCCTTAATGAAGGGGTTCAGCCCCAGCATTTT
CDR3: CASSLNEGVQPQHF

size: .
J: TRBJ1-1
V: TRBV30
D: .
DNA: TGTGCCTGGAGTGTACGCGGGGAAACTGAAGCTTTCTTT
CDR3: CAWSVRGETEAFF

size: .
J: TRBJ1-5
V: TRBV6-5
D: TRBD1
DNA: TGTGCCAGCAGGGGGACAGGGAGGGCTCAGCCCCAGCATTTT
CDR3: CASRGTGRAQPQHF

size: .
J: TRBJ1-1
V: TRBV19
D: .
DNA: TGTGCCAGTACCCTGCCAGGGGTGAACGCTGAAGCTTTCTTT
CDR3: CASTLPGVNAEAFF

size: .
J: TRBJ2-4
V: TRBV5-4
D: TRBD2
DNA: TGTGCCAGCAGCTTTACGGGAGGTCCAGGCATCAAAAACATTCAGTACTTC
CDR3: CASSFTGGPGIKNIQYF

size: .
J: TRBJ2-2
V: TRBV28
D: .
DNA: TGTGCCAGCATGAGGGCGGGATTAAACACCGGGGAGCTGTTTTTT
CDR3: CASMRAGLNTGELFF

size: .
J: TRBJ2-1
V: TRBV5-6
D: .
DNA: TGTGCCAGCAGCTTGATGACAGGGACTCTCTCCTACAATGAGCAGTTCTTC
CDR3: CASSLMTGTLSYNEQFF

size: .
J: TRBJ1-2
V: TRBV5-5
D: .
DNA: TGTGCCAGCAGCGGTTCCGGGACATTCTCCTATGGCTACACCTTC
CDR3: CASSGSGTFSYGYTF

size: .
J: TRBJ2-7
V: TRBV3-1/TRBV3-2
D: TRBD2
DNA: TGTGCCAGCAGCCAAGATGACGGGACTAGCGTCTACGAGCAGTACTTC
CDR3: CASSQDDGTSVYEQYF

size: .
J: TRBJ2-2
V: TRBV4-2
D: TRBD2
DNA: TGTGCCAGCAGGGGACTAGCGGGAGTGGCCGGGGAGCTGTTTTTT
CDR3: CASRGLAGVAGELFF

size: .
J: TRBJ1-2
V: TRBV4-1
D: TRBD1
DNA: TGCGCCAGCAGCCGGGAAAGACAGGGGCGAAACTATGGCTACACCTTC
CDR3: CASSRERQGRNYGYTF

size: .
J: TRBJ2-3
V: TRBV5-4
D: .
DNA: TGTGCCAGCAGCTACCGGGGCACAGATACGCAGTATTTT
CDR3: CASSYRGTDTQYF

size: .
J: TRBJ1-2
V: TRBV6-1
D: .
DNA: TGTGCCAGCAGTGAAATTGCAGGGAACTATGGCTACACCTTC
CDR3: CASSEIAGNYGYTF

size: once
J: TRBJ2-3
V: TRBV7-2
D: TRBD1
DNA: TGTGCCAGCAGCTTGGGACAGCGCACAGATACGCAGTATTTT
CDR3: CASSLGQRTDTQYF

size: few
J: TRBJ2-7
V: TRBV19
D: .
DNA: TGTGCCAGTAGTGCCGCCGTGGGCCCCTACGAGCAGTACTTC
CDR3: CASSAAVGPYEQYF

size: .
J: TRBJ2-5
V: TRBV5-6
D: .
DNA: TGTGCCAGCAGCTTCTCAGGGGAGGAGACCCAGTACTTC
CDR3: CASSFSGEETQYF

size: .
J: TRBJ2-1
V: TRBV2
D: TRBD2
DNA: TGTGCCAGCGCCCTGGGAGGGTTTAGAGAGCAGTTCTTC
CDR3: CASALGGFREQFF

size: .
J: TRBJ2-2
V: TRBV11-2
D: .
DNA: TGTGCCAGCAGCTTAGTCGTTGGGCCCCCGAACACCGGGGAGCTGTTTTTT
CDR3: CASSLVVGPPNTGELFF

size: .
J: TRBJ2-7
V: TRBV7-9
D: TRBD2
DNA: TGTGCCAGCAGCTCGGGACTAGCGGGGCCCTACGAGCAGTACTTC
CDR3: CASSSGLAGPYEQYF

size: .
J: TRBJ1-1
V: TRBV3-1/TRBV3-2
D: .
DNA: TGTGCCAGCAGCCAAGAAGTGAGGACTGAAGCTTTCTTT
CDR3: CASSQEVRTEAFF

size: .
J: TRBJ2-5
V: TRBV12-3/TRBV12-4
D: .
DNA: TGTGCCAGCAGTTTAGGCGGTTCATGGACCCAGTACTTC
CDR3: CASSLGGSWTQYF

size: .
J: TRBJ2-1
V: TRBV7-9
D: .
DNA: TGTGCCAGCAGCTTGGGGAGCTCCTACAATGAGCAGTTCTTC
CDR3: CASSLGSSYNEQFF

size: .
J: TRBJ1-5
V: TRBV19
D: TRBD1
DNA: TGTGCCAGTAGATCTCGACAGGGGATTAGCAATCAGCCCCAGCATTTT
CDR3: CASRSRQGISNQPQHF

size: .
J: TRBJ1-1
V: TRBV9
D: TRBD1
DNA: TGTGCCAGCAGCGCCAGGGGGTGGGACACTGAAGCTTTCTTT
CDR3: CASSARGWDTEAFF

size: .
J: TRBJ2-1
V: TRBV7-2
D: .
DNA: TGTGCCAGCAGCCCTGAGGCTGTCTCCTACAATGAGCAGTTCTTC
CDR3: CASSPEAVSYNEQFF

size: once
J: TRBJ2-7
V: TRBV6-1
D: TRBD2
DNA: TGTGCCAGCAGTGATGGGGTAGCGGGAGGACCCTACGAGCAGTACTTC
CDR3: CASSDGVAGGPYEQYF

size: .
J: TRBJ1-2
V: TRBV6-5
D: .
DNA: TGTGCCAGCAGTCCGAAAAGGAGGGGCTACACCTTC
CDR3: CASSPKRRGYTF